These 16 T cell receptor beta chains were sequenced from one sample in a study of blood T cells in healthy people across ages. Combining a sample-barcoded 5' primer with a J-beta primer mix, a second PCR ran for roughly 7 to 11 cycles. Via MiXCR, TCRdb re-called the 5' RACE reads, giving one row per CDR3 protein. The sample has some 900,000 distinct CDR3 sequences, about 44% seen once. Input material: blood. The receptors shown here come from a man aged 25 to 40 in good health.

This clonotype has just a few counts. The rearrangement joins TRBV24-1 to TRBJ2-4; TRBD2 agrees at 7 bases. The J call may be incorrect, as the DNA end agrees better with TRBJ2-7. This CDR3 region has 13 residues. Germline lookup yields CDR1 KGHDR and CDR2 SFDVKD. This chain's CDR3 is CATSAGGGYEQYF. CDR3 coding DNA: TGTGCCACCAGTGCTGGCGGGGGCTACGAGCAGTACTTC.

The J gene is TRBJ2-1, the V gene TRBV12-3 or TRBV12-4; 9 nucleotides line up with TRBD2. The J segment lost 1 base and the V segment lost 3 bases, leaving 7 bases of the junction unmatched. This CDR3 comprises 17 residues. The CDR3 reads CASSLSAGGPSYNEQFF. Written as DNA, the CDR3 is TGTGCCAGCAGTTTGAGCGCGGGGGGGCCGTCCTACAATGAGCAGTTCTTC.

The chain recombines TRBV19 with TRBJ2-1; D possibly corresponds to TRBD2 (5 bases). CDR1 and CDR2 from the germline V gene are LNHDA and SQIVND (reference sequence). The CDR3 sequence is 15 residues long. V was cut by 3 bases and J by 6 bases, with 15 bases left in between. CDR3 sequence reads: CASSIEGRTSNEQFF. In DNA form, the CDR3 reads TGTGCCAGTAGTATCGAGGGTCGTACGAGCAATGAGCAGTTCTTC.

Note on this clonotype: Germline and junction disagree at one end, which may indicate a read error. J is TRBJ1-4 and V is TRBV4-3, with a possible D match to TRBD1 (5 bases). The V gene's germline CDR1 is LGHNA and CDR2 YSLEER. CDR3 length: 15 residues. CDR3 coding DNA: TGCGCCGGCAGCCTGCAGGGCCCTTATAATGAAAAACTGTTTTTT. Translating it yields CAGSLQGPYNEKLFF.

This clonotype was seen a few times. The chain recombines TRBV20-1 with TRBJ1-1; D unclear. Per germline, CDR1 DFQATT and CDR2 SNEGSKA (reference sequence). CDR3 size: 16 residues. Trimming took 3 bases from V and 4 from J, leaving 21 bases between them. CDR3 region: CSASRTRSLRVTEAFF. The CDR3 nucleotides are TGCAGTGCTAGCCGGACCCGGTCCTTAAGGGTCACTGAAGCTTTCTTT.

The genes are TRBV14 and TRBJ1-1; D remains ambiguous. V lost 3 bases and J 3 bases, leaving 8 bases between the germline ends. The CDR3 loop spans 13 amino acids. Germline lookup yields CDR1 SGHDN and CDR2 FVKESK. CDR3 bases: TGTGCCAGCAGCCACCGGTGGGACACTGAAGCTTTCTTT. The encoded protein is CASSHRWDTEAFF. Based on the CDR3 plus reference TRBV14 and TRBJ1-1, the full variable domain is EAGVTQFPSHSVIEKGQTVTLRCDPISGHDNLYWYRRVMGKEIKFLLHFVKESKQDESGMPNNRFLAERTGGTYSTLKVQPAELEDSGVYFCASSHRWDTEAFFGQGTRLTVV.

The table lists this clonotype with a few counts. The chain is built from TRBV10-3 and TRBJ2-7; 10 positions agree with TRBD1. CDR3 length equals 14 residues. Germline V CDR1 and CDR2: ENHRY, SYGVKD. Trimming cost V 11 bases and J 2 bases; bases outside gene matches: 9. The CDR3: CASASGTGAYEQYF. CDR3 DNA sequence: TGTGCCTCCGCCTCCGGGACAGGGGCCTACGAGCAGTACTTC.

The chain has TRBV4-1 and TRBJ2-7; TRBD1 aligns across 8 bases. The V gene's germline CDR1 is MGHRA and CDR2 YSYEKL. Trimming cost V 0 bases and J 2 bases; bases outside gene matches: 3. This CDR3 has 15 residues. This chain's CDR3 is CASSQDGTGAYEQYF. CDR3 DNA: TGCGCCAGCAGCCAAGACGGGACAGGAGCCTACGAGCAGTACTTC.

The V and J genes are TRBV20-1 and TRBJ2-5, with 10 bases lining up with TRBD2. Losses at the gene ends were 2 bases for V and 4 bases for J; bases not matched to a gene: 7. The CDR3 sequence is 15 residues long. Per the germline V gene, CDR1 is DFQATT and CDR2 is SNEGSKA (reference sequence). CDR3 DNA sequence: TGCAGTGCTAGATCAGGGGTAGCGGGAGGAGAGACCCAGTACTTC. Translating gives CSARSGVAGGETQYF.

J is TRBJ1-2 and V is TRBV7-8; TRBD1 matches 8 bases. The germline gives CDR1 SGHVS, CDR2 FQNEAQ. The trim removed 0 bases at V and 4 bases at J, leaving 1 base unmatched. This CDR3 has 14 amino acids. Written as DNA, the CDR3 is TGTGCCAGCAGCTTAGCGGGACAGGCCTATGGCTACACCTTC. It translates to CASSLAGQAYGYTF.

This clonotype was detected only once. CDR3 sequence: CASSQDWSGFEKLFF. In DNA, the CDR3 is TGCGCCAGCAGCCAAGATTGGAGTGGGTTTGAAAAACTGTTTTTT. The chain links TRBV4-3 to TRBJ1-4; D remains ambiguous. The CDR3 has 15 amino acids. V was pared by 0 bases and J by 7 bases, with 12 bases between. Germline V gives CDR1 LGHNA, CDR2 YSLEER.

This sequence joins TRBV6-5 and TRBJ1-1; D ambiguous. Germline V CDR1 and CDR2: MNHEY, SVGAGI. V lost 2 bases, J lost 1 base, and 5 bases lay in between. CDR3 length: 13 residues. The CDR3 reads CASSYVKNTEAFF. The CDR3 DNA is TGTGCCAGCAGTTACGTGAAGAACACTGAAGCTTTCTTT.

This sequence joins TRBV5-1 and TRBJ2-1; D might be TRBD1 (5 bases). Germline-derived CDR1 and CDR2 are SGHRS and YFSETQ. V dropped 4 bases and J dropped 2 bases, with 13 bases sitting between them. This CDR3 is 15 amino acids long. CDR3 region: CASSPWGGPYNEQFF. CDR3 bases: TGCGCCAGCAGCCCTTGGGGCGGACCCTACAATGAGCAGTTCTTC.

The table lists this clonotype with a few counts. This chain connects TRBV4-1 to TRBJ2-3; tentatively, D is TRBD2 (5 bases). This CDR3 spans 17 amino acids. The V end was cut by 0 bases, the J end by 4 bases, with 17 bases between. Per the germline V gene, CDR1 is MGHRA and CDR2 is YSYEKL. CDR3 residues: CASSQDQEGGVADTQYF. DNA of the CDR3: TGCGCCAGCAGCCAAGATCAAGAGGGTGGAGTGGCAGATACGCAGTATTTT.

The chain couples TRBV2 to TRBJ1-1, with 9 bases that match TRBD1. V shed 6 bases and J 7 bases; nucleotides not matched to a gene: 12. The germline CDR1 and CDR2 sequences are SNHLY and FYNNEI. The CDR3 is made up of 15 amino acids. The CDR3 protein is CASSERTGEFGEAFF. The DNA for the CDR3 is TGTGCCAGCAGCGAGAGGACAGGGGAGTTTGGTGAAGCTTTCTTT.

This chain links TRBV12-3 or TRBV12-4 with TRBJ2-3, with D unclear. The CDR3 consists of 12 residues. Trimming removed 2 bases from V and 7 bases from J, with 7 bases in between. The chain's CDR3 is CASSLRGYTQYF. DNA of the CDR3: TGTGCCAGCAGTTTAAGAGGTTATACGCAGTATTTT.